The subject of this entry is one T cell receptor beta chain. The antigen remains unidentified. Through a sample-barcoded 5' primer and a J-beta primer mix, a second PCR was run for roughly 6 to 11 cycles. Each cDNA molecule, via a template-switch adaptor with 12 random nucleotides, was tagged. Each CDR3 protein is one row after TCRdb ran MiXCR on the 5' RACE reads. This repertoire shows hundreds of thousands of distinct CDR3 sequences, about 30% found once; its top ten account for over 15%. Trimming stripped 6 bases from V and 1 base from J, with 19 bases between. This CDR3 is 16 amino acids long. Germline CDR1 SNHLY, CDR2 FYNNEI. Each sample provided at least 5 micrograms of extracted total RNA. The data stem from a study of blood T cells in healthy people across ages. The study, taken as a whole, reports: Expanded clonotype shifts may have been confounded, as the donors had an unknown CMV status. Unsorted PBMCs blocked a conclusive comparison of naive and antigen-experienced cells.

The receptor's source is a woman older than 75 in good health. This chain uses TRBV2 with TRBJ2-7, with D possibly being TRBD1 (6 bases). The specimen sequenced was blood. CDR3 nucleotides: TGTGCCAGCAGCGCTCTAAGACAGGCTCCGTCCTACGAGCAGTACTTC. This translates into CASSALRQAPSYEQYF.